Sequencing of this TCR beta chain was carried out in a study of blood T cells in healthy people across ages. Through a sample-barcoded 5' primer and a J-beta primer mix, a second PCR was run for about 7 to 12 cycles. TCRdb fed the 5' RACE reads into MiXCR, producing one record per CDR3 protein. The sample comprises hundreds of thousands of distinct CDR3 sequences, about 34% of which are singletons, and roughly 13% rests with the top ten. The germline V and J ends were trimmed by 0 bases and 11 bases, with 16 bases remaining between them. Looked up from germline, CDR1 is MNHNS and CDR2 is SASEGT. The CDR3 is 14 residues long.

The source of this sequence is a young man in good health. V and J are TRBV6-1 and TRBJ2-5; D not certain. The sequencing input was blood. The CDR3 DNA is TGTGCCAGCAGTGAAGCGCACAGCTACAATGAGCAGTACTTC. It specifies CASSEAHSYNEQYF.